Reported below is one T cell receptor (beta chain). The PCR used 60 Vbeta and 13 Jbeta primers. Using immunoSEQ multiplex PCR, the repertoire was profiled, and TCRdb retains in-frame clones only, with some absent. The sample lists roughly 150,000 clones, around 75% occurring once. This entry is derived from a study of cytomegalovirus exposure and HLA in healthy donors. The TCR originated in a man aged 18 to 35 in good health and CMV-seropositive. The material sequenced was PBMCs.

Written as DNA, the CDR3 is TGTGCCAGCAGCTTAAGCGGGAGCACCTACGAGCAGTACTTC. Translation gives CASSLSGSTYEQYF. V gene TRBV7-2 combines with J gene TRBJ2-7; 8 nucleotides line up with TRBD2. The V and J ends lost 2 bases and 2 bases, in that order; junction bases with no gene match: 2. Germline values: CDR1 SGHTA, CDR2 FQGNSA. CDR3 length: 14 residues. Looking up the rest from reference TRBV7-2 and TRBJ2-7 gives the full variable domain: GAGVSQSPSNKVTEKGKDVELRCDPISGHTALYWYRQSLGQGLEFLIYFQGNSAPDKSGLPSDRFSAERTGGSVSTLTIQRTQQEDSAVYLCASSLSGSTYEQYFGPGTRLTVT.